These 24 T cell receptor beta chains were all obtained from the same sample, sequenced in a study of cytomegalovirus exposure and HLA in healthy donors. Primers included in the PCR were 60 Vbeta and 13 Jbeta primers. Here immunoSEQ multiplex PCR was the method, and the copy in TCRdb shows in-frame clones only, minus some. The table shows more than 90,000 clones, with approximately 72% occurring only once. Source material: PBMCs. Source of these receptors: a woman in her thirties or forties in good health and CMV-seronegative.

The rearrangement joins TRBV14 to TRBJ2-2, with 9 bases that match TRBD1. Trimming at V came to 2 bases and at J to 1 base, leaving 17 bases not matched to a gene. The CDR3 length is 21 residues. Germline V gene data show CDR1 as SGHDN and CDR2 as FVKESK. Here the CDR3 DNA reads TGTGCCAGCAGCCAAACCGGCTGGGACAGGGAGGCCCGGAAGAACACCGGGGAGCTGTTTTTT. Residues: CASSQTGWDREARKNTGELFF.

This clone was counted between two and nine times. V and J are TRBV5-1 and TRBJ1-5; the D is unclear. Deletions cut 0 bases from V and 7 bases from J, with 14 bases between. The CDR3 has 15 amino acids. The V gene's germline CDR1 is SGHRS and CDR2 YFSETQ. CDR3 in amino acids: CASSLVGSPGQPQHF. Written as DNA, the CDR3 is TGCGCCAGCAGCTTGGTGGGCAGCCCCGGACAGCCCCAGCATTTT. The full variable domain, with the rest looked up from reference TRBV5-1 and TRBJ1-5, is KAGVTQTPRYLIKTRGQQVTLSCSPISGHRSVSWYQQTPGQGLQFLFEYFSETQRNKGNFPGRFSGRQFSNSRSEMNVSTLELGDSALYLCASSLVGSPGQPQHFGDGTRLSIL.

This clone has more than one count but fewer than ten. V usage is TRBV7-9 and J usage is TRBJ1-4; the match to TRBD1 covers 8 bases. The CDR3 has 14 amino acids. Trimming at V came to 5 bases and at J to 4 bases, leaving 3 bases not matched to a gene. The germline V gene has CDR1 SEHNR and CDR2 FQNEAQ (reference sequence). CDR3 sequence: CASSRTGGNEKLFF. CDR3 DNA: TGTGCCAGCAGCCGTACAGGGGGTAATGAAAAACTGTTTTTT.

This clone was picked up a small number of times. The junction departs from the called germline gene at one end, perhaps through a read error. This chain uses TRBV7-9 with TRBJ2-3; 10 positions match TRBD2. Germline V gene data show CDR1 as SEHNR and CDR2 as FQNEAQ (reference sequence). The CDR3 consists of 18 residues. For the CDR3, the DNA is TGTTCCAGCAGTTTAAAGGGTGGGGGACTAGCGAGCACAGATACGCAGTATTTT. This translates into CSSSLKGGGLASTDTQYF.

CDR3 amino acids: CASSYYGQNYGYTF. The CDR3 DNA follows: TGTGCCAGCAGTTACTATGGACAGAACTATGGCTACACCTTC. V and J are TRBV6-5 and TRBJ1-2, with a weak D call TRBD1 (6 bases). V was clipped by 1 base and J by 2 bases, with 8 bases between them. Germline V gives CDR1 MNHEY, CDR2 SVGAGI. The CDR3 covers 14 residues.

The chain couples TRBV4-1 to TRBJ2-7; 9 bases fit TRBD2. Trimming at V came to 2 bases and at J to 6 bases, leaving 11 bases not matched to a gene. CDR1 is MGHRA, CDR2 YSYEKL, per germline. The CDR3 runs 16 residues. The chain's CDR3 is CASSQSSGGYQGEQYF. Written as DNA, the CDR3 is TGCGCCAGCAGCCAAAGTAGCGGGGGCTACCAAGGCGAGCAGTACTTC.

This chain joins TRBV27 and TRBJ1-2, with D uncertain. With 9 bases removed from V and 3 bases from J, the gap between germline ends came to 14 bases. From germline, CDR1 is MNHEY and CDR2 SMNVEV (reference sequence). The CDR3 is 13 residues long. In nucleotides, the CDR3 is TGTGCCAGTCGAATAACGGCGGACTATGGCTACACCTTC. It specifies CASRITADYGYTF.

The chain is built from TRBV7-3 and TRBJ2-3; 7 nucleotides align to TRBD2. Unmatched junction bases numbered 7, after V lost 8 bases and J lost 5 bases. Germline V gene sequence: CDR1 SGHTA, CDR2 FQGTGA. The CDR3 spans 13 residues. The CDR3 loop is CASQAGVGDTQYF. In DNA form, the CDR3 reads TGTGCCAGCCAGGCGGGGGTTGGAGATACGCAGTATTTT.

This clone was seen only a few times. The rearrangement joins TRBV6-1 to TRBJ1-2, with D hard to call. Trimming removed 6 bases at V and 4 bases at J, with 6 bases between. CDR3 length: 11 residues. CDR1 is MNHNS, CDR2 SASEGT, per germline. The CDR3 nucleotides read TGTGCCAGCAGGTACAGCTATGGCTACACCTTC. Translation gives CASRYSYGYTF.

Here the CDR3 reads CASSLAGGGGTDTQYF. CDR3 bases: TGTGCCAGCAGCTTAGCCGGGGGGGGCGGCACAGATACGCAGTATTTT. The chain recombines TRBV7-2 with TRBJ2-3; 8 nucleotides match TRBD2. Trimming cost V 0 bases and J 1 base; bases outside gene matches: 3. The germline CDR1 and CDR2 sequences are SGHTA and FQGNSA. The CDR3 length is 16 residues.

The CDR3 spells CASSATGGGNEKLFF. Here the CDR3 DNA reads TGTGCCAGCAGTGCCACAGGGGGCGGTAATGAAAAACTGTTTTTT. V is TRBV25-1 and J is TRBJ1-4, with 9 bases aligning to TRBD1. Per the germline V gene, CDR1 is MGHDK and CDR2 is SYGVNS. V shed 4 bases and J 4 bases; nucleotides not matched to a gene: 4. The length of the CDR3 is 15 residues.

This chain links TRBV18 with TRBJ2-1; D is possibly TRBD2 (5 bases). The CDR3 length is 15 residues. Germline lookup yields CDR1 KGHSH and CDR2 LQKENI. Trimming shortened V by 1 base and J by 6 bases, and 13 bases separated the two germline ends. The CDR3 sequence is CASSPLLAAGNEQFF. In DNA, the CDR3 is TGTGCCAGCTCACCACTCCTAGCCGCGGGCAATGAGCAGTTCTTC.

The genes are TRBV11-2 and TRBJ1-5; D not certain. The CDR3 is 14 amino acids. The V and J ends lost 5 bases and 4 bases respectively, with 12 bases between them. Germline CDR1 SGHAT, CDR2 FQNNGV. The CDR3 DNA follows: TGTGCCAGCAGCCGCTTCGCCCAGAATCAGCCCCAGCATTTT. It yields the protein CASSRFAQNQPQHF.

The genes are TRBV6-6 and TRBJ2-1; 11 bases match TRBD2. CDR1 MNHNY and CDR2 SVGAGI come from the germline V gene (reference sequence). The CDR3 is made up of 12 amino acids. CDR3: CKVAGGSGEQFF. For the CDR3, the DNA is TGTAAAGTAGCGGGAGGGTCAGGTGAGCAGTTCTTC.

V is TRBV7-8 and J is TRBJ2-2; a weak D match, TRBD1 (6 bases). The CDR3 consists of 17 residues. The germline V gene has CDR1 SGHVS and CDR2 FQNEAQ. V shed 2 bases and J shed 5 bases, with 18 bases lying between them. The CDR3 nucleotides read TGTGCCAGCAGCTTAACTCCTAGGGACATACATACCGGGGAGCTGTTTTTT. Protein product: CASSLTPRDIHTGELFF.

The CDR3 sequence: CASSTHSGGLYEQYF. The CDR3 DNA reads TGTGCCAGTAGTACCCACTCCGGGGGGCTGTACGAGCAGTACTTC. The chain has TRBV19 and TRBJ2-7, with D perhaps matching TRBD2 (7 bases). Germline values: CDR1 LNHDA, CDR2 SQIVND (reference sequence). CDR3 length: 15 amino acids. The V gene lost 4 bases and the J gene lost 4 bases, with 17 bases spanning the gap.

V and J are TRBV5-6 and TRBJ2-7; TRBD2 agrees at 8 bases. CDR3 length: 14 residues. The germline CDR1 and CDR2 sequences are SGHDT and YYEEEE. V lost 0 bases to trimming and J lost 3 bases; unmatched junction nucleotides: 2. CDR3 DNA: TGTGCCAGCAGCTTGGCCGGGGGGGTCTACGAGCAGTACTTC. It encodes CASSLAGGVYEQYF.

The chain uses TRBV6-6 and TRBJ2-3; no definite D call. The CDR3 contains 14 residues. CDR1 is MNHNY and CDR2 is SVGAGI in the germline V gene (reference sequence). Trimming left V 5 bases short and J 5 bases short, with 14 bases between. The CDR3 DNA reads as TGTGCCAGCAGTCCCACCTCGACGGGAGATACGCAGTATTTT. This gives the protein CASSPTSTGDTQYF.

The rearrangement links TRBV5-1 to TRBJ2-5, with TRBD2 matching over 8 bases. V gave up 1 base and J gave up 2 bases; unmatched junction bases: 7. Per the germline V gene, CDR1 is SGHRS and CDR2 is YFSETQ. The CDR3 consists of 16 residues. CDR3 sequence (DNA): TGCGCCAGCAGCTTGCCTGAACTAGCGGCACAAGAGACCCAGTACTTC. The encoded protein is CASSLPELAAQETQYF.

The rearrangement links TRBV16 to TRBJ2-7, with 13 bases matching TRBD2. In germline, CDR1 is KGHSY, CDR2 FQNENV. This CDR3 comprises 19 residues. Unmatched junction bases numbered 8, after V lost 0 bases and J lost 0 bases. CDR3 sequence reads: CASSQSGLAGTLFSYEQYF. CDR3 coding DNA: TGTGCCAGCAGCCAATCGGGACTAGCGGGGACCCTATTCTCCTACGAGCAGTACTTC. Looking up the rest from reference TRBV16 and TRBJ2-7 gives the full variable domain: GEEVAQTPKHLVRGEGQKAKLYCAPIKGHSYVFWYQQVLKNEFKFLISFQNENVFDETGMPKERFSAKCLPNSPCSLEIQATKLEDSAVYFCASSQSGLAGTLFSYEQYFGPGTRLTVT.

The J gene is TRBJ1-3, the V gene TRBV29-1; a weak D match, TRBD1 (6 bases). CDR1 is SQVTM and CDR2 is ANQGSEA in the germline V gene. V was clipped by 6 bases and J by 4 bases, with 10 bases between them. The CDR3 totals 12 residues. This CDR3 is CSVQQGGNTIYF. CDR3 DNA sequence: TGCAGCGTACAACAGGGAGGAAACACCATATATTTT.

V gene TRBV7-9 combines with J gene TRBJ2-7; 11 nucleotides line up with TRBD2. Germline CDR1 SEHNR, CDR2 FQNEAQ (reference sequence). Unmatched junction bases numbered 5, after V lost 5 bases and J lost 2 bases. The CDR3 contains 15 residues. CDR3 sequence (DNA): TGTGCCAGCAGCCCGGGACTAGCGGAGACCTACGAGCAGTACTTC. As protein: CASSPGLAETYEQYF.

The CDR3 loop is CASSIYYPGLAGANNEQFF. CDR3 in DNA: TGTGCCAGCAGCATCTATTACCCCGGACTAGCGGGAGCCAACAATGAGCAGTTCTTC. The chain combines TRBV11-1 with TRBJ2-1; 13 bases fit TRBD2. The CDR3 is 19 amino acids. The germline gives CDR1 SGHAT, CDR2 FQDESV (reference sequence). The V gene end was trimmed by 5 bases and the J gene end by 5 bases; junction bases not matched to a gene: 15.

CDR3: CASSNILTGSTGELFF. The CDR3 DNA is TGTGCCAGCAGTAACATCCTGACAGGATCCACCGGGGAGCTGTTTTTT. The V call is TRBV27, the J call TRBJ2-2; perhaps TRBD1 as D (6 bases). The CDR3 extends over 16 amino acids. The ends were cut back, 5 bases at V and 4 bases at J, with 17 bases in the middle. Looked up from germline, CDR1 is MNHEY and CDR2 is SMNVEV (reference sequence).